The TCR beta chain described here comes from a study of blood T cell repertoires in COVID-19. Study as a whole: Spain, Italy and the United States supplied samples that represented acute and convalescent COVID-19. In each case, the material was cDNA or gDNA derived from T cells, B-cell-depleted T cells, or PBMCs.

Per germline, CDR1 KGHSH and CDR2 LQKENI. Trimming stripped 0 bases from V and 5 bases from J, with 7 bases between. The CDR3 length is 13 residues. As originally analysed: How many nucleated cells were present was estimated from reference gene primer amplification. Measured with immunoSEQ multiplex PCR; TCRdb has only the in-frame clones, and not every one. That table supplies the V and J calls and clone size; D and trimming were determined from the DNA. This table holds 200,000 to 250,000 clones, around 80% found once. The sample comprised peripheral blood. The TCR was taken from a human donor in a cohort sampled during active COVID-19. The chain couples TRBV18 to TRBJ1-1; D is uncertain. CDR3 nucleotide sequence: TGTGCCAGCTCACCACCCCAAGAGACTGAAGCTTTCTTT. As protein: CASSPPQETEAFF.